The source of this TCR beta chain is a study of blood T cells in healthy people across ages. Combining a sample-barcoded 5' primer with a J-beta primer mix, a second PCR ran for 7 to 11 cycles. One entry per CDR3 protein results from TCRdb running MiXCR on the 5' RACE reads. The sample records more than 650,000 distinct CDR3 sequences, about 20% being singletons. This CDR3 contains 15 residues. Germline CDR1 is MNHNY and CDR2 is SVGAGI (reference sequence). V lost 1 base and J lost 2; bases outside the gene matches: 2. This clonotype has more than one count but fewer than ten. Total RNA was extracted at no less than 6 micrograms per sample.

The sequenced sample was blood. The sequence was collected from a man between 65 and 85 years old in good health. The chain is built from TRBV6-6 and TRBJ1-3; 7 nucleotides align to TRBD1. The CDR3: CASSYFRGAGNTIYF. The CDR3 DNA reads as TGTGCCAGCAGTTACTTCAGGGGGGCTGGAAACACCATATATTTT.